This T cell receptor (beta chain) is from a study of CD8 T cells in Susac syndrome. This clonotype was observed a single time. While serving as controls, healthy donors were matched for age and sex. An input of about 0.5 to 1 ug of RNA was subjected to reverse transcription using random hexamers. Each CDR3 protein gets one entry after TCRdb re-called the immunoSEQ multiplex PCR reads with MiXCR. The sample includes 180,000 or so distinct CDR3 sequences, about 95% seen only once; the top ten take about 0.1%. Sequenced: CD4+ T cells from PBMCs. The receptor was isolated from a human donor in good health.

CDR3 in amino acids: CASSQPEMTVSTDTQYF. The CDR3 DNA reads TGTGCCAGCAGCCAGCCGGAAATGACAGTATCCACAGATACGCAGTATTTT. V is TRBV3-1 and J is TRBJ2-3, with D perhaps TRBD1 (5 bases). The germline V gene has CDR1 LGHDT and CDR2 YNNKEL (reference sequence). The CDR3 length is 17 residues. Trimming removed 3 bases from V and 2 bases from J, with 18 bases in between.